This is a list of T cell receptor beta chains from one sample in a study of blood T cell repertoires in COVID-19. Some clones are missing from TCRdb's copy, which holds only in-frame ones; the method was immunoSEQ multiplex PCR. The table shows around 100,000 clones, with around four fifths occurring only once. Sequences were obtained from peripheral blood. These receptors came from a man aged 45 to 65 with active or convalescent COVID-19. CDR3s leave out the opening cysteine and the closing phenylalanine or tryptophan.

v_call: TRBV3-1/TRBV3-2
j_call: TRBJ2-7
cdr3_aa: ASSQGSAAYEQY

v_call: TRBV11-3
j_call: TRBJ2-3
cdr3_aa: ASSLAGGTVTDTQY

v_call: TRBV3-1/TRBV3-2
j_call: TRBJ1-1
cdr3_aa: ASTRGTQAF

v_call: TRBV5-6
j_call: TRBJ1-6
cdr3_aa: ASSNRDRSYNSPLH

v_call: TRBV30
j_call: TRBJ1-1
cdr3_aa: AWSGKVDRGLTEAF

v_call: TRBV6-5
j_call: TRBJ1-2
cdr3_aa: ASGSAGGVNGYT

v_call: TRBV5-6
j_call: TRBJ1-5
cdr3_aa: ASSFFRGNQPQH

v_call: TRBV7-9
j_call: TRBJ2-5
cdr3_aa: ASSFGRGETQY

v_call: TRBV5-4
j_call: TRBJ1-1
cdr3_aa: ASSLGEYGTEAF

v_call: TRBV7-2
j_call: TRBJ2-2
cdr3_aa: ASRSGSFTGELF

v_call: TRBV28
j_call: TRBJ2-6
cdr3_aa: ASSSGGSGANVLT

v_call: TRBV3-1/TRBV3-2
j_call: TRBJ2-7
cdr3_aa: ASSRSGYEQY

v_call: TRBV29-1
j_call: TRBJ2-5
cdr3_aa: SAAQETQY

v_call: TRBV5-5
j_call: TRBJ1-6
cdr3_aa: ASSGRQGHNSPLH

v_call: TRBV19
j_call: TRBJ1-1
cdr3_aa: ASSDRDTEAF

v_call: TRBV28
j_call: TRBJ1-1
cdr3_aa: ASTGADTLNTEAF

v_call: TRBV4-1
j_call: TRBJ1-5
cdr3_aa: ASSQDWDRVGNQPQH

v_call: TRBV11-3
j_call: TRBJ2-1
cdr3_aa: ASKSDSRRLTNEQF

v_call: TRBV3-1/TRBV3-2
j_call: TRBJ2-3
cdr3_aa: ASSQDIASGHYSTDTQY

v_call: TRBV5-5
j_call: TRBJ2-2
cdr3_aa: ASSLEGRSTGELF

v_call: TRBV21-1
j_call: TRBJ2-7
cdr3_aa: ASSKLVAGGSYEQY

v_call: TRBV7-9
j_call: TRBJ2-1
cdr3_aa: ASSVGTSGINEQF

v_call: TRBV6-5
j_call: TRBJ1-5
cdr3_aa: ASSYGGTSNQPQH

v_call: TRBV25-1
j_call: TRBJ2-7
cdr3_aa: ASSEGTGVHEQY

v_call: TRBV5-4
j_call: TRBJ1-1
cdr3_aa: ASSPRTGGNTEAF

v_call: TRBV3-1/TRBV3-2
j_call: TRBJ2-1
cdr3_aa: ASSLSTSSYNEQF

v_call: TRBV7-8
j_call: TRBJ2-2
cdr3_aa: ASLPRVVTGELF

v_call: TRBV24-1
j_call: TRBJ1-2
cdr3_aa: ATIGTGNN

v_call: TRBV5-1
j_call: TRBJ2-7
cdr3_aa: ASSLGGFGLAGYEQY

v_call: TRBV5-5
j_call: TRBJ1-2
cdr3_aa: ASSLRTGVNYGYT

v_call: TRBV15
j_call: TRBJ2-1
cdr3_aa: ATSRGLGVNEQF

v_call: TRBV2
j_call: TRBJ2-5
cdr3_aa: ASSLEEETQY

v_call: TRBV5-6
j_call: TRBJ2-7
cdr3_aa: ASSLAGRDYEQY

v_call: TRBV11-3
j_call: TRBJ1-2
cdr3_aa: ASSSPTGTGDGYT

v_call: TRBV4-1
j_call: TRBJ2-5
cdr3_aa: ASSQEPGSETQY

v_call: TRBV6-5
j_call: TRBJ1-2
cdr3_aa: ASSSRGSAGGNGYT

v_call: TRBV19
j_call: TRBJ1-6
cdr3_aa: ASAGGNIRTLRSPLH

v_call: TRBV5-1
j_call: TRBJ2-5
cdr3_aa: ASSWASGGGETQY

v_call: TRBV2
j_call: TRBJ1-2
cdr3_aa: ASSRARGYT

v_call: TRBV20-1
j_call: TRBJ2-3
cdr3_aa: SASLAGGNTDTQY

v_call: TRBV6-1
j_call: TRBJ1-5
cdr3_aa: ASSEGLELKH

v_call: TRBV12-3/TRBV12-4
j_call: TRBJ2-1
cdr3_aa: ASSFGSSEQF

v_call: TRBV6-1
j_call: TRBJ2-1
cdr3_aa: ASSEVFLAGANEQF

v_call: TRBV9
j_call: TRBJ1-4
cdr3_aa: ASSATGAYEKLF

v_call: TRBV29-1
j_call: TRBJ2-6
cdr3_aa: SVRDSISGANVLT

v_call: TRBV19
j_call: TRBJ2-2
cdr3_aa: ASSPVYPGELF

v_call: TRBV5-1
j_call: TRBJ2-7
cdr3_aa: ASSPGLAVAYEQY

v_call: TRBV6-5
j_call: TRBJ1-1
cdr3_aa: ASRIDRGDTEAF

v_call: TRBV19
j_call: TRBJ1-2
cdr3_aa: ASNTGNRRGGYT

v_call: TRBV19
j_call: TRBJ1-1
cdr3_aa: ASSPDRGNTEAF